The 15 T cell receptor beta chains reported below all come from one sample, sequenced in a study of a mutant IDH1 vaccine in newly diagnosed glioma. Their target antigens are unknown. This table comes from immunoSEQ multiplex PCR, and its TCRdb copy is limited to in-frame clones, with some not included. The sample holds 60,000 to 70,000 clones, 75% to 90% seen once. Time point of the sample: week 47, end of study. Every single dose of the vaccine, 300 ug of mutant IDH1 20-mer peptide, came with topical imiquimod. The sequencing used PBMCs, collected from a glioma patient whose treatment included an IDH1 peptide vaccine. Receptor source: a man aged 25-40 years with glioma.

This clone was counted between two and nine times. The chain has TRBV2 and TRBJ1-2; D remains unclear. CDR1 and CDR2 (germline): SNHLY, FYNNEI. This CDR3 comprises 15 residues. Deletions cut 1 base from V and 2 bases from J, with 11 bases between. The CDR3: CASSEEKGVNYGYTF. CDR3 bases: TGTGCCAGCAGTGAAGAGAAGGGAGTGAACTATGGCTACACCTTC.

The J gene is TRBJ2-3, the V gene TRBV7-9; 9 bases match TRBD1. V trimming: 5 bases; J trimming: 6 bases; junction bases outside the gene matches: 9. The germline CDR1 and CDR2 sequences are SEHNR and FQNEAQ (reference sequence). This CDR3 spans 15 amino acids. This chain's CDR3 is CASSPWGQGLDTQYF. The CDR3 nucleotides read TGTGCCAGCAGCCCTTGGGGACAGGGACTTGATACGCAGTATTTT.

This chain connects TRBV13 to TRBJ1-4; maybe TRBD1 (5 bases). Trimming took off 1 base at V and 3 bases at J, with 15 bases between the two ends. CDR3 size: 17 residues. CDR1 is PRHDT and CDR2 is FYEKMQ in the germline V gene (reference sequence). CDR3 sequence: CASSLAGKGSANEKLFF. The CDR3 nucleotides are TGTGCCAGCAGCTTAGCAGGGAAGGGATCAGCTAATGAAAAACTGTTTTTT.

The chain is built from TRBV5-8 and TRBJ1-1; 7 nucleotides align to TRBD1. Losses at the gene ends were 6 bases for V and 0 bases for J; bases not matched to a gene: 11. The CDR3 has 16 residues. The germline V gene has CDR1 SGHTS and CDR2 YDEGEE. Here the CDR3 DNA reads TGTGCCAGCATATTCTTTCAGGGGGGGATGAACACTGAAGCTTTCTTT. Protein product: CASIFFQGGMNTEAFF.

The chain recombines TRBV30 with TRBJ1-1; D uncertain. The CDR3 covers 14 residues. Germline loops: CDR1 GTSNPN, CDR2 SVGIG (reference sequence). Deletions cut 0 bases from V and 2 bases from J, with 10 bases between. CDR3 DNA: TGTGCCTGGAGTGTAGCTGGCCTAAACACTGAAGCTTTCTTT. Amino acids: CAWSVAGLNTEAFF.

In its sample, this clone was seen once. The rearrangement joins TRBV19 to TRBJ1-5, with TRBD1 as a possible D gene (6 bases). The CDR3 loop spans 14 amino acids. Trimming shortened V by 5 bases and J by 7 bases, and 15 bases separated the two germline ends. Germline V gene data show CDR1 as LNHDA and CDR2 as SQIVND (reference sequence). Here the CDR3 reads CASSSRGQSQPQHF. The CDR3 nucleotides read TGTGCCAGTAGTTCTCGGGGGCAGAGCCAGCCCCAGCATTTT.

The gene calls are TRBV5-1 and TRBJ1-1; D uncertain. The V gene lost 5 bases and the J gene lost 0 bases, with 11 bases spanning the gap. CDR3 length equals 14 residues. Germline-derived CDR1 and CDR2 are SGHRS and YFSETQ. CDR3 region: CASRLVVMNTEAFF. DNA for the CDR3: TGCGCCAGCAGACTTGTGGTTATGAACACTGAAGCTTTCTTT.

J is TRBJ1-1 and V is TRBV19, with no clear D. Trimming took off 2 bases at V and 0 bases at J, with 10 bases between the two ends. Germline CDR1 is LNHDA and CDR2 is SQIVND (reference sequence). CDR3 length: 15 amino acids. In DNA form, the CDR3 reads TGTGCCAGTAGTATACTCAGAGCAATGAACACTGAAGCTTTCTTT. It translates to CASSILRAMNTEAFF.

This chain links TRBV19 with TRBJ2-1, with no clear D. The germline V and J ends were trimmed by 2 bases and 8 bases, with 13 bases remaining between them. Germline-derived CDR1 and CDR2 are LNHDA and SQIVND (reference sequence). The CDR3 has 14 residues. CDR3 sequence reads: CASSISAVGDEQFF. The CDR3, as DNA: TGTGCCAGTAGTATATCCGCGGTCGGCGATGAGCAGTTCTTC.

V is TRBV7-9 and J is TRBJ2-5; 11 bases are shared with TRBD2. CDR1 and CDR2 (germline): SEHNR, FQNEAQ (reference sequence). Unmatched junction bases numbered 16, after V lost 8 bases and J lost 5 bases. The CDR3 sequence is 17 residues long. CDR3 amino acids: CASLEGGLAEQRETQYF. The CDR3 DNA is TGTGCCAGCTTAGAAGGGGGACTAGCGGAACAGCGGGAGACCCAGTACTTC.

This clone was observed once. J is TRBJ2-3 and V is TRBV19, with no clear D. The CDR3 extends over 12 amino acids. The V and J ends lost 6 bases and 5 bases respectively, with 9 bases between them. CDR1 LNHDA and CDR2 SQIVND come from the germline V gene (reference sequence). CDR3 residues: CASSGGRDTQYF. The CDR3 DNA is TGTGCCAGTAGCGGTGGAAGAGATACGCAGTATTTT.

V and J are TRBV6-5 and TRBJ1-1; 9 bases are a match to TRBD1. Losses at the gene ends were 0 bases for V and 1 base for J; bases not matched to a gene: 3. Germline V CDR1 and CDR2: MNHEY, SVGAGI. This CDR3 comprises 16 residues. This chain's CDR3 is CASSYSTGQGNTEAFF. The CDR3 DNA reads as TGTGCCAGCAGTTACTCCACGGGACAGGGGAACACTGAAGCTTTCTTT.

The chain combines TRBV15 with TRBJ1-4; no reliable D call. V lost 0 bases and J lost 5, with 10 bases in between. The germline V gene encodes CDR1 LNHNV and CDR2 YYDKDF (reference sequence). The CDR3 contains 15 residues. CDR3 loop: CATSRDFGGNEKLFF. In DNA form, the CDR3 reads TGTGCCACCAGCAGAGATTTTGGCGGGAATGAAAAACTGTTTTTT.

The chain employs TRBV13 and TRBJ2-1; TRBD1 might be the D (7 bases). This CDR3 contains 15 residues. Per germline, CDR1 PRHDT and CDR2 FYEKMQ (reference sequence). V dropped 5 bases and J dropped 4 bases, with 15 bases sitting between them. This CDR3 reads CASSTRQGLYNEQFF. DNA for the CDR3: TGTGCCAGCAGCACGAGACAGGGACTTTACAATGAGCAGTTCTTC.

The V and J genes are TRBV2 and TRBJ1-2, with TRBD1 matching over 10 bases. After removal of 6 bases from V and 4 bases from J, the junction contained 5 bases not matched to a gene. Germline V gene lookup returns CDR1 SNHLY and CDR2 FYNNEI. This CDR3 has 14 residues. The CDR3 DNA reads TGTGCCAGCAGCGGACAGGGGGTAGTCTATGGCTACACCTTC. This encodes CASSGQGVVYGYTF.